The 15 T cell receptor beta chains listed next were all sequenced from one sample in a study of regulatory T cells in long-lasting Graves disease. HTBI primers from iRepertoire and Arm-PCR of CDR3 regions yielded the TCR beta libraries. TCRdb reprocessed the multiplex PCR reads with MiXCR, giving one entry per CDR3 protein. The repertoire includes roughly 500,000 distinct CDR3 sequences, about 13% of them detected once, and about 9.1% sits in the top ten. The sample's time point: newly diagnosed GD, antithyroid drugs for less than 3 months. Extracted RNA from PBMCs served as the source of the TCR library. The sample was also linked to a second study, of T cells in Graves' hyperthyroidism and ophthalmopathy.

The sequences come from peripheral blood mononuclear cells (PBMCs), collected at new diagnosis, from a patient treated with antithyroid drugs. The receptor set was obtained from a man younger than 45 with Graves disease.

The table lists this clonotype with many counts. The genes are TRBV6-1 and TRBJ1-1; D not resolved. Trimming stripped 7 bases from V and 1 base from J, with 13 bases between. CDR3 size: 14 residues. Germline loops: CDR1 MNHNS, CDR2 SASEGT. The CDR3 loop is CASTTTDGNTEAFF. The CDR3 DNA reads TGTGCCAGCACCACGACTGACGGGAACACTGAAGCTTTCTTT.

This clonotype has only one observation. The V and J genes are TRBV6-2 or TRBV6-3 and TRBJ1-1; D is unresolved. Trimming took 5 bases from V and 2 from J, leaving 6 bases between them. There are 12 residues in the CDR3. Germline lookup yields CDR1 MNHEY and CDR2 SVGEGT. This chain's CDR3 is CASSTQNTEAFF. Here the CDR3 DNA reads TGTGCCAGCAGTACCCAAAACACTGAAGCTTTCTTT.

The table lists this clonotype with many counts. This chain joins TRBV20-1 and TRBJ2-1, with 10 bases aligning to TRBD2. With 3 bases clipped from V and 4 bases from J, the junction kept 9 bases outside the gene matches. The CDR3 length is 16 residues. Germline V gene lookup returns CDR1 DFQATT and CDR2 SNEGSKA (reference sequence). The CDR3 nucleotides read TGCAGTGCTAGCGACCGGACTAGCGGTTTTTACAATGAGCAGTTCTTC. Translated: CSASDRTSGFYNEQFF.

The chain joins TRBV25-1 to TRBJ1-6; 11 bases line up with TRBD1. Trimming cost V 9 bases and J 9 bases; bases outside gene matches: 10. This CDR3 has 15 residues. In germline, CDR1 is MGHDK, CDR2 SYGVNS. The CDR3 region is CASSPLGTGGSPLHF. In DNA, the CDR3 is TGTGCCAGTAGTCCCCTTGGGACAGGGGGTTCACCCCTCCACTTT.

This clonotype was seen ten or more times. CDR3 region: CAISTITTRSNEQFF. DNA of the CDR3: TGTGCCATCAGTACTATCACGACTAGAAGCAATGAGCAGTTCTTC. The chain uses TRBV10-3 and TRBJ2-1, with TRBD2 as a possible D gene (6 bases). The CDR3 length is 15 residues. The V gene's germline CDR1 is ENHRY and CDR2 SYGVKD. With 5 bases removed from V and 6 bases from J, the gap between germline ends came to 17 bases.

The rearrangement links TRBV7-2 to TRBJ2-2; 7 bases match TRBD2. The J segment lost 0 bases and the V segment lost 2 bases, leaving 3 bases of the junction unmatched. CDR3 size: 16 residues. Germline CDR1 is SGHTA and CDR2 is FQGNSA. The CDR3 DNA is TGTGCCAGCAGCTTAATGGCGGGAGCGAACACCGGGGAGCTGTTTTTT. Protein product: CASSLMAGANTGELFF.

This clonotype was detected ten times or more. This sequence joins TRBV5-1 and TRBJ2-1; TRBD2 matches at 10 bases. The CDR3 has 16 residues. Germline V lookup: CDR1 SGHRS, CDR2 YFSETQ. J gave up 4 bases and V 4 bases, and 8 bases lay outside the gene matches. CDR3 in amino acids: CASSLSTSGRYNEQFF. Written as DNA, the CDR3 is TGCGCCAGCAGCCTCTCGACTAGCGGGCGATACAATGAGCAGTTCTTC.

The CDR3, as DNA: TGTGCCAGCAGCTTAGGGCTAGCGGGGGATCCTTACAATGAGCAGTTCTTC. This translates into CASSLGLAGDPYNEQFF. This chain links TRBV11-2 with TRBJ2-1, with 10 nucleotides matching TRBD2. Germline V lookup: CDR1 SGHAT, CDR2 FQNNGV. The CDR3 has 17 residues. V shed 1 base, J shed 4 bases, and the junction held 7 bases outside the gene matches.

This clonotype was seen many times. V gene TRBV20-1 combines with J gene TRBJ2-5; no definite D call. CDR3 length: 15 residues. V dropped 0 bases and J dropped 1 base, with 12 bases sitting between them. CDR1 is DFQATT and CDR2 is SNEGSKA in the germline V gene (reference sequence). The CDR3 protein is CSARDLTRSQETQYF. DNA for the CDR3: TGCAGTGCTAGAGATCTCACGCGCAGCCAAGAGACCCAGTACTTC.

The table lists this clonotype with many counts. The chain joins TRBV30 to TRBJ1-5; tentative D call: TRBD1 (6 bases). The CDR3 runs 14 residues. Germline CDR1 and CDR2: GTSNPN and SVGIG (reference sequence). Deletions cut 4 bases from V and 5 bases from J, with 15 bases between. The DNA of the CDR3 is TGTGCCTGGAACAACGGGGGGCCCTATCAGCCCCAGCATTTT. Translation gives CAWNNGGPYQPQHF.

This clonotype was observed a few times. This chain connects TRBV7-9 to TRBJ2-1, with D tentatively TRBD2 (5 bases). The V and J ends lost 3 bases and 7 bases respectively, with 13 bases between them. CDR1 and CDR2 (germline): SEHNR, FQNEAQ (reference sequence). This CDR3 is built from 14 residues. In nucleotides, the CDR3 is TGTGCCAGCAGCTTCACAATGACGGGGAATGAGCAGTTCTTC. Amino acids: CASSFTMTGNEQFF. The complete variable domain, with remaining parts taken from reference TRBV7-9 and TRBJ2-1, reads DTGVSQNPRHKITKRGQNVTFRCDPISEHNRLYWYRQTLGQGPEFLTYFQNEAQLEKSRLLSDRFSAERPKGSFSTLEIQRTEQGDSAMYLCASSFTMTGNEQFFGPGTRLTVL.

The sample holds many counts of this clonotype. The chain links TRBV29-1 to TRBJ2-3; D unclear. This CDR3 is 13 amino acids long. Trimming stripped 3 bases from V and 2 bases from J, with 9 bases between. Germline V gene data show CDR1 as SQVTM and CDR2 as ANQGSEA. The CDR3 sequence: CSVDHGITDTQYF. CDR3 nucleotides: TGCAGCGTTGATCACGGAATCACAGATACGCAGTATTTT.

This clonotype was counted many times. The V call is TRBV20-1, the J call TRBJ2-3, with D maybe TRBD2 (5 bases). The CDR3 has 15 amino acids. Germline V gene sequence: CDR1 DFQATT, CDR2 SNEGSKA (reference sequence). Deletions cut 6 bases from V and 0 bases from J, with 16 bases between. CDR3 amino acids: CSAVARQGSTDTQYF. The CDR3 coding sequence is TGCAGTGCCGTAGCGCGGCAAGGTAGCACAGATACGCAGTATTTT.

In its sample, this clonotype was seen many times. The chain is built from TRBV19 and TRBJ1-1, with a possible D match to TRBD1 (6 bases). CDR1 LNHDA and CDR2 SQIVND come from the germline V gene (reference sequence). Trimming left V 7 bases short and J 3 bases short, with 18 bases between. The CDR3 runs to 15 residues. CDR3 DNA: TGTGCCAGTAATCAAGAACAGGGTCCATACACTGAAGCTTTCTTT. As protein: CASNQEQGPYTEAFF. The entire variable domain, with the rest obtained from reference TRBV19 and TRBJ1-1, is as follows: DGGITQSPKYLFRKEGQNVTLSCEQNLNHDAMYWYRQDPGQGLRLIYYSQIVNDFQKGDIAEGYSVSREKKESFPLTVTSAQKNPTAFYLCASNQEQGPYTEAFFGQGTRLTVV.

Many counts were recorded for this clonotype. This sequence joins TRBV25-1 and TRBJ2-7, with D unclear. Germline loops: CDR1 MGHDK, CDR2 SYGVNS. The CDR3 loop spans 12 amino acids. V was shortened by 6 bases and J by 0 bases, with 6 bases between the two germline ends. Here the CDR3 reads CASSQNSYEQYF. Here the CDR3 DNA reads TGTGCCAGCAGCCAGAACTCCTACGAGCAGTACTTC.